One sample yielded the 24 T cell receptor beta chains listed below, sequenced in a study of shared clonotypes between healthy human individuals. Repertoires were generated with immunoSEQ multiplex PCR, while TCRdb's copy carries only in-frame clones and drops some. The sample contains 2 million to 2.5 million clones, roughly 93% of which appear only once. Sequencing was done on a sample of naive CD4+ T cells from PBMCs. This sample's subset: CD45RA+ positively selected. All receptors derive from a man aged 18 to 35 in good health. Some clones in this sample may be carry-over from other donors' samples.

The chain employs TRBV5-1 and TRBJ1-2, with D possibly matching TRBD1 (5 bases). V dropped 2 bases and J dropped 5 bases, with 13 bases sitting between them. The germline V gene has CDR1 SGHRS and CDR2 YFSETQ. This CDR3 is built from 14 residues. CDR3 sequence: CASSFAGISYGYTF. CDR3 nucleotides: TGCGCCAGCAGCTTCGCAGGGATAAGTTATGGCTACACCTTC. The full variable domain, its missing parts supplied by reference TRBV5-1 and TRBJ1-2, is KAGVTQTPRYLIKTRGQQVTLSCSPISGHRSVSWYQQTPGQGLQFLFEYFSETQRNKGNFPGRFSGRQFSNSRSEMNVSTLELGDSALYLCASSFAGISYGYTFGSGTRLTVV.

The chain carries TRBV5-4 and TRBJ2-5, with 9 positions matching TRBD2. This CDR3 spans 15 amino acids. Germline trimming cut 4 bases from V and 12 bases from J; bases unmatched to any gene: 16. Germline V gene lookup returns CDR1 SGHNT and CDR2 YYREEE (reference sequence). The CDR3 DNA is TGTGCCAGCAGCCCCGCCGGGACTAGCTTGGGCGGGGAGTACTTC. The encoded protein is CASSPAGTSLGGEYF.

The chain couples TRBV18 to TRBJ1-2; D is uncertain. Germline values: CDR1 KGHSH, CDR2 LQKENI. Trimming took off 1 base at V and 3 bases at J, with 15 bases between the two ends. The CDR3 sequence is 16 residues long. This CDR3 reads CASSPLGDQSHYGYTF. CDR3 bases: TGTGCCAGCTCACCACTCGGAGACCAGTCCCACTATGGCTACACCTTC.

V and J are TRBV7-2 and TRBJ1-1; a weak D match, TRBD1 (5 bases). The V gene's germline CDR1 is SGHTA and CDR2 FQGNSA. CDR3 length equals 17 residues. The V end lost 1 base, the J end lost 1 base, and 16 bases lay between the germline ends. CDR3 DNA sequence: TGTGCCAGCAGCTTAGGTCAGGGAGGAGAGGGGAACACTGAAGCTTTCTTT. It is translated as CASSLGQGGEGNTEAFF.

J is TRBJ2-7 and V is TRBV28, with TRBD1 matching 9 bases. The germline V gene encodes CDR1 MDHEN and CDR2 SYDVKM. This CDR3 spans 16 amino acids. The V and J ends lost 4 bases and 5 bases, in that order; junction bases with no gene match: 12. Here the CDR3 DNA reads TGTGCCAGCAGTTCCAGTCCGGGACAGGGTGGACACGAGCAGTACTTC. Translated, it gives CASSSSPGQGGHEQYF. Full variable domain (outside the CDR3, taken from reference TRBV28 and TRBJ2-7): DVKVTQSSRYLVKRTGEKVFLECVQDMDHENMFWYRQDPGLGLRLIYFSYDVKMKEKGDIPEGYSVSREKKERFSLILESASTNQTSMYLCASSSSPGQGGHEQYFGPGTRLTVT.

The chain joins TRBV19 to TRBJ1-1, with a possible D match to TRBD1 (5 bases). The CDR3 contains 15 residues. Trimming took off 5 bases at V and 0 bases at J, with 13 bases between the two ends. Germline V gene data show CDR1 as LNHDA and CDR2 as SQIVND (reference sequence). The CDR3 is CASSRGRTLNTEAFF. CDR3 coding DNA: TGTGCCAGTAGTCGCGGTAGGACATTGAACACTGAAGCTTTCTTT.

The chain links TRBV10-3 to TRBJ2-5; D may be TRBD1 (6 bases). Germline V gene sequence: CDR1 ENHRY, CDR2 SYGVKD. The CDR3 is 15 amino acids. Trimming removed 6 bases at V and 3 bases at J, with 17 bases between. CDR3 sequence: CAISWTESLKETQYF. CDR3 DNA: TGTGCCATCAGCTGGACAGAAAGTCTGAAAGAGACCCAGTACTTC.

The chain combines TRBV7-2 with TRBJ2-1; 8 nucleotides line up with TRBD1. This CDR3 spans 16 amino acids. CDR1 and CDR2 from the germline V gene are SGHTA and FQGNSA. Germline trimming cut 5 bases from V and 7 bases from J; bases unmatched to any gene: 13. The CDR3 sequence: CASSESGTGPWNEQFF. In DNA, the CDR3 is TGTGCCAGCAGCGAGTCCGGGACAGGCCCCTGGAATGAGCAGTTCTTC.

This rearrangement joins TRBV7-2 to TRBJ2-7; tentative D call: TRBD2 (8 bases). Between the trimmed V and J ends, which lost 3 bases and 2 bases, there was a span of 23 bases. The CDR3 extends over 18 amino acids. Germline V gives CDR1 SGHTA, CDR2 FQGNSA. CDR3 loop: CASSLQGGLAGLAYEQYF. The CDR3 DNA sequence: TGTGCCAGCAGCTTGCAGGGGGGGCTAGCGGGTCTTGCCTACGAGCAGTACTTC. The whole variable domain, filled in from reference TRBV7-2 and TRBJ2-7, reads GAGVSQSPSNKVTEKGKDVELRCDPISGHTALYWYRQSLGQGLEFLIYFQGNSAPDKSGLPSDRFSAERTGGSVSTLTIQRTQQEDSAVYLCASSLQGGLAGLAYEQYFGPGTRLTVT.

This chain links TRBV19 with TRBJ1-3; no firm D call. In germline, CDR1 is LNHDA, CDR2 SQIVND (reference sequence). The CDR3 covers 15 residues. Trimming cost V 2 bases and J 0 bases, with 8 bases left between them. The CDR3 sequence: CASSINRGSGNTIYF. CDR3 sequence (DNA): TGTGCCAGTAGTATAAACCGAGGCTCTGGAAACACCATATATTTT.

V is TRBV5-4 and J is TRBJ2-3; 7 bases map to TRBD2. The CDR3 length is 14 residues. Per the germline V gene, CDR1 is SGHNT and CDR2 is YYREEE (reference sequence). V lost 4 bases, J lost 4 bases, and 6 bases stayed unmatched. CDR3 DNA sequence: TGTGCCAGCAGCGGGGGGGGAGAGCCAGATACGCAGTATTTT. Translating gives CASSGGGEPDTQYF.

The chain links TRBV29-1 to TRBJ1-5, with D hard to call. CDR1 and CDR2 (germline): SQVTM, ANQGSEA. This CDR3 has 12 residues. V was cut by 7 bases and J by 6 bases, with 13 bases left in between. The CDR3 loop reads CSAREGRQPQHF. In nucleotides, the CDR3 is TGCAGCGCGCGTGAGGGCCGTCAGCCCCAGCATTTT. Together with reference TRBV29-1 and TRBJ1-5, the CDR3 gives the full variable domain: SAVISQKPSRDICQRGTSLTIQCQVDSQVTMMFWYRQQPGQSLTLIATANQGSEATYESGFVIDKFPISRPNLTFSTLTVSNMSPEDSSIYLCSAREGRQPQHFGDGTRLSIL.

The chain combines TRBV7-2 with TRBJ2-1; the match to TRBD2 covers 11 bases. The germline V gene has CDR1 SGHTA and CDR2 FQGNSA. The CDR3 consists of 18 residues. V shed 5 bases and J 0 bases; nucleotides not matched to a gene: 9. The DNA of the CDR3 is TGTGCCAGCAGCGTTTGGACTAGCGGGTTGGGCTCCTACAATGAGCAGTTCTTC. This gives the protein CASSVWTSGLGSYNEQFF.

CDR3 coding DNA: TGTGCCAGCAGCGTAGGGTTTCGGGACCTCCACTCCTACGAGCAGTACTTC. Amino acid sequence: CASSVGFRDLHSYEQYF. The chain joins TRBV9 to TRBJ2-7, with D possibly called TRBD1 or TRBD2 (5 bases each). CDR1 is SGDLS, CDR2 YYNGEE, per germline. The CDR3 sequence is 17 residues long. Trimming left V 0 bases short and J 0 bases short, with 16 bases between.

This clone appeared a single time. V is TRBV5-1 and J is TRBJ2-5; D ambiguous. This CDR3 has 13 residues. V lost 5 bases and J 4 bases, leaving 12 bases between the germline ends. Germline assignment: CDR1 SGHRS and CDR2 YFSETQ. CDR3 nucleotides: TGCGCCAGCAGACAACAATCCGTAGAGACCCAGTACTTC. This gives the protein CASRQQSVETQYF.

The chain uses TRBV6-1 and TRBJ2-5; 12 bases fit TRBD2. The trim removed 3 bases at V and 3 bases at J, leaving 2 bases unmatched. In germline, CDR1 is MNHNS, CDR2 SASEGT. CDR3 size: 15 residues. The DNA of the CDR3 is TGTGCCAGCAGTGAGTGGACTAGCGGGGAAGAGACCCAGTACTTC. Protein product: CASSEWTSGEETQYF.

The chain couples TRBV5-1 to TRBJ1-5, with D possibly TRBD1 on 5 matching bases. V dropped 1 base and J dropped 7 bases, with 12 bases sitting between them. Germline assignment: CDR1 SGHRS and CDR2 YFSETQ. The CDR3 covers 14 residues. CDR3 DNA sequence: TGCGCCAGCAGCTTGTGGGGGGTCGGGCAGCCCCAGCATTTT. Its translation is CASSLWGVGQPQHF. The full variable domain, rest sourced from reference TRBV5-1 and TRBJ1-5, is KAGVTQTPRYLIKTRGQQVTLSCSPISGHRSVSWYQQTPGQGLQFLFEYFSETQRNKGNFPGRFSGRQFSNSRSEMNVSTLELGDSALYLCASSLWGVGQPQHFGDGTRLSIL.

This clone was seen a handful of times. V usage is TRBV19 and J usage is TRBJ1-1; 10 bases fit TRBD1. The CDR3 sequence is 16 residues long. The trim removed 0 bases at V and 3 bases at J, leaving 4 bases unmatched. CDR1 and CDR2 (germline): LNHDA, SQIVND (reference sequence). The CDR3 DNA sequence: TGTGCCAGTAGTATAGACTCGGGACAGGGGCACACTGAAGCTTTCTTT. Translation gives CASSIDSGQGHTEAFF.

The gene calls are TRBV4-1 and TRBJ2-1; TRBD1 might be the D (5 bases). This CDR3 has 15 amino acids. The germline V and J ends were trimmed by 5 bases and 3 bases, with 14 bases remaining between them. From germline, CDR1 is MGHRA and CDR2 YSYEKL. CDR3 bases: TGCGCCAGCAGCGCACGACAGAGCAGCTACAATGAGCAGTTCTTC. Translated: CASSARQSSYNEQFF.

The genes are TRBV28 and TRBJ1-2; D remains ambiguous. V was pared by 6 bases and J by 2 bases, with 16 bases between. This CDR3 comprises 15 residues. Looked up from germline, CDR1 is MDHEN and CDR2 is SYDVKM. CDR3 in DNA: TGTGCCAGCAGGTTGGGCGGGCCGGCGAACTATGGCTACACCTTC. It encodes CASRLGGPANYGYTF.

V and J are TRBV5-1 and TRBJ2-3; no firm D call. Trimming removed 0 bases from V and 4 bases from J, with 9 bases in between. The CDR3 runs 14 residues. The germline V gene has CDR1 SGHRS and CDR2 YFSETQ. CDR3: CASSLVPPADTQYF. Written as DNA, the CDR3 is TGCGCCAGCAGCTTGGTGCCTCCTGCAGATACGCAGTATTTT.

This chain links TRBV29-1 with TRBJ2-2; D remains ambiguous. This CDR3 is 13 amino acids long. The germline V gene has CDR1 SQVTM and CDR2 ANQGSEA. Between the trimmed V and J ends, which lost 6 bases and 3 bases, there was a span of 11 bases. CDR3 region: CSVERLYTGELFF. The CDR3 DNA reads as TGCAGCGTCGAGCGCCTCTACACCGGGGAGCTGTTTTTT.

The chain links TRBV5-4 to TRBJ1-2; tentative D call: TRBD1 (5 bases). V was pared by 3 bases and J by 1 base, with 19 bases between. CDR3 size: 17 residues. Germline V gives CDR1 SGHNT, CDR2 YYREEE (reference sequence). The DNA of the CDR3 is TGTGCCAGCAGCTCCAGACAGATTACTTCCCTTAACTATGGCTACACCTTC. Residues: CASSSRQITSLNYGYTF.

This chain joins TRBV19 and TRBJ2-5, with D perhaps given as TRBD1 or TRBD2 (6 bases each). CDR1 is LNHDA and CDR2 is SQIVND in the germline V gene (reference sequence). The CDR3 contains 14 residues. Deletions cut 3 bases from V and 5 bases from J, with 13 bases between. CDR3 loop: CASSIGGIGETQYF. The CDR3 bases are TGTGCCAGTAGTATCGGGGGCATAGGGGAGACCCAGTACTTC.